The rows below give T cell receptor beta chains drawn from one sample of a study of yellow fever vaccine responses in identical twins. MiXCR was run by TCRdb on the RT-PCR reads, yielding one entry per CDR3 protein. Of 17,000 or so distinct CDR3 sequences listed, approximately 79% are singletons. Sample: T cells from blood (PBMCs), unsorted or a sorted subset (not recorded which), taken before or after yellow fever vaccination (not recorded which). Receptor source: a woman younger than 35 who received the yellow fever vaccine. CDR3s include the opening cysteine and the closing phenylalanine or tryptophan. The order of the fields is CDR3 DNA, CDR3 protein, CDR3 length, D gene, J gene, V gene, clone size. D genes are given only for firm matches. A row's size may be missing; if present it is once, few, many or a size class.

DNA: TGTGCCTCGGCCGGGGCAGGGAACACCGGGGAGCTGTTTTTT
CDR3: CASAGAGNTGELFF
length: 14
D: .
J: TRBJ2-2
V: TRBV2
size: .

DNA: TGTGCCAGCAGGAGACTGACAGGGGGGGCAGATACGCAGTATTTT
CDR3: CASRRLTGGADTQYF
length: 15
D: TRBD1
J: TRBJ2-3
V: TRBV2
size: few

DNA: TGTGCCAGCAGCCGGGACACTGAAGCTTTCTTT
CDR3: CASSRDTEAFF
length: 11
D: .
J: TRBJ1-1
V: TRBV13
size: .

DNA: TGCGCCAGCAGCTTCCGCTACACAGATACGCAGTATTTT
CDR3: CASSFRYTDTQYF
length: 13
D: .
J: TRBJ2-3
V: TRBV5-1
size: .

DNA: TGCAGCGTTGATCGGATCGGGACAATCGGGGGCTACACCTTC
CDR3: CSVDRIGTIGGYTF
length: 14
D: .
J: TRBJ1-2
V: TRBV29-1
size: .

DNA: .
CDR3: CASSSTGYANTGELFFF
length: 17
D: .
J: TRBJ2-2
V: TRBV12-3/TRBV12-4
size: .

DNA: TGCGCCAGCAGCTTCCTGGACAGCCGGGACACTGAAGCTTTCTTT
CDR3: CASSFLDSRDTEAFF
length: 15
D: .
J: TRBJ1-1
V: TRBV5-1
size: .

DNA: TGTGCCAGCAGTAATACCTACGAGCAGTACTTC
CDR3: CASSNTYEQYF
length: 11
D: .
J: TRBJ2-7
V: TRBV12-3/TRBV12-4
size: .

DNA: TGCAGCGTTGATGGGACAGAGATCCTCATGAACACTGAAGCTTTCTTT
CDR3: CSVDGTEILMNTEAFF
length: 16
D: TRBD1
J: TRBJ1-1
V: TRBV29-1
size: .

DNA: TGCAGCGTTGAAGATTCCGGGACACTTGAAGCTTTCTTT
CDR3: CSVEDSGTLEAFF
length: 13
D: .
J: TRBJ1-1
V: TRBV29-1
size: .

DNA: TGCAGCGCCGAACCGACTAGCGGGGGGGAGGATACGCAGTATTTT
CDR3: CSAEPTSGGEDTQYF
length: 15
D: TRBD2
J: TRBJ2-3
V: TRBV29-1
size: .

DNA: TGTGCCAGCAGCGTAGCTACGCGAGGGCTTGAGACCCAGTACTTC
CDR3: CASSVATRGLETQYF
length: 15
D: .
J: TRBJ2-5
V: TRBV9
size: .

DNA: TGTGCCAGCAGTTATGGGACTAGCGACTACTACGAGCAGTACTTC
CDR3: CASSYGTSDYYEQYF
length: 15
D: TRBD2
J: TRBJ2-7
V: TRBV6-2/TRBV6-3
size: .

DNA: TGCGCCAGCAGCCAGACAGGGAACACTGAAGCTTTCTTT
CDR3: CASSQTGNTEAFF
length: 13
D: .
J: TRBJ1-1
V: TRBV4-1
size: .

DNA: TGTGCCAGCAGTTTTTCCCAAGCTATGGGCTACACCTTC
CDR3: CASSFSQAMGYTF
length: 13
D: .
J: TRBJ1-2
V: TRBV12-3/TRBV12-4
size: .

DNA: TGCAGCGTTGGTGGACTAGCGGAGAACAATGAGCAGTTCTTC
CDR3: CSVGGLAENNEQFF
length: 14
D: TRBD2
J: TRBJ2-1
V: TRBV29-1
size: .

DNA: TGTGCCAGCACCCCACTGGAGGGGGCCCAATCCTACGAGCAGTACTTC
CDR3: CASTPLEGAQSYEQYF
length: 16
D: .
J: TRBJ2-7
V: TRBV2
size: .

DNA: TGTGCCAGCAGCTCCACTCCGACTAGACACGAGCAGTTCTTC
CDR3: CASSSTPTRHEQFF
length: 14
D: .
J: TRBJ2-1
V: TRBV12-3/TRBV12-4
size: .

DNA: TGTGCCAGCAGCTTAGCTGGCCAAGGGGGCTTTGGCTACACCTTC
CDR3: CASSLAGQGGFGYTF
length: 15
D: TRBD1
J: TRBJ1-2
V: TRBV11-3
size: .

DNA: TGCAGCGTTGAACTGGGCCAGAACTATGGCTACACCTTC
CDR3: CSVELGQNYGYTF
length: 13
D: .
J: TRBJ1-2
V: TRBV29-1
size: .

DNA: TGCGCCAGCAGCCAAGAACAGGGCGATTGGGGGGCTTTCTTT
CDR3: CASSQEQGDWGAFF
length: 14
D: .
J: TRBJ1-1
V: TRBV4-3
size: .

DNA: TGTGCCAGCAGCCAAGATCCATATCTACAAGGTGAGCAGTTCTTC
CDR3: CASSQDPYLQGEQFF
length: 15
D: .
J: TRBJ2-1
V: TRBV4-2
size: .

DNA: TGCGCCAGCAGCCAAGTGCAGGACTTAAATCAGCCCCAGCATTTT
CDR3: CASSQVQDLNQPQHF
length: 15
D: .
J: TRBJ1-5
V: TRBV4-1
size: .

DNA: TGCAGTGCTCCAGAATCAGTGCGTGAAAAACTGTTTTTT
CDR3: CSAPESVREKLFF
length: 13
D: .
J: TRBJ1-4
V: TRBV20-1
size: .

DNA: TGTGCCAGCGGAGACAGCTATGGCTACACCTTC
CDR3: CASGDSYGYTF
length: 11
D: .
J: TRBJ1-2
V: TRBV13
size: .

DNA: TGTGCCAGCAGCTACCAACAGGGGGCGGCCGGGGAGCTGTTTTTT
CDR3: CASSYQQGAAGELFF
length: 15
D: TRBD1
J: TRBJ2-2
V: TRBV7-2
size: .

DNA: TGTGCCAGCAGTTTACTGGGGGCGGCAGATACGCAGTATTTT
CDR3: CASSLLGAADTQYF
length: 14
D: .
J: TRBJ2-3
V: TRBV12-3/TRBV12-4
size: .

DNA: TGCAGTGCGCAACAGGGCGGAGTCACTGAAGCTTTCTTT
CDR3: CSAQQGGVTEAFF
length: 13
D: .
J: TRBJ1-1
V: TRBV20-1
size: .

DNA: TGCAGTGCCCCTGATGGGAGTCAGACGAATTCACCCCTCCACTTT
CDR3: CSAPDGSQTNSPLHF
length: 15
D: .
J: TRBJ1-6
V: TRBV20-1
size: few

DNA: TGCGCCAGCAGTCAGCGGCAGATACTGAACACCGGGGAGCTGTTTTTT
CDR3: CASSQRQILNTGELFF
length: 16
D: .
J: TRBJ2-2
V: TRBV23-1
size: few

DNA: TGCGCCAGCAGCTTGCCGGCGGCCGGTGAAAAACTGTTTTTT
CDR3: CASSLPAAGEKLFF
length: 14
D: .
J: TRBJ1-4
V: TRBV5-1
size: .

DNA: TGTGCCAGCAGCTTGGGACATGGACAGCCCAATGAGCAGTTCTTC
CDR3: CASSLGHGQPNEQFF
length: 15
D: .
J: TRBJ2-1
V: TRBV5-4
size: once

DNA: TGTGCCAGCACCTGGTCTAGCGTCGGAAATGAGCAGTTCTTC
CDR3: CASTWSSVGNEQFF
length: 14
D: .
J: TRBJ2-1
V: TRBV6-1
size: few

DNA: TGCGCCAGCAGCCAAGATCGGGGGGGGGGTGGCTATGGCTACACCTTC
CDR3: CASSQDRGGGGYGYTF
length: 16
D: .
J: TRBJ1-2
V: TRBV4-3
size: .

DNA: TGTGCCAGCAGCTTATCCGGGGGACTAGCGGGGGGGGTAGAGACCCAGTACTTC
CDR3: CASSLSGGLAGGVETQYF
length: 18
D: TRBD2
J: TRBJ2-5
V: TRBV11-3
size: .

DNA: TGCAGCGTTGAAGATCCTGCGGGACTAGCGAGCGAGCAGTACTTC
CDR3: CSVEDPAGLASEQYF
length: 15
D: TRBD2
J: TRBJ2-7
V: TRBV29-1
size: .

DNA: TGTGCCAGCAGTTTCGACGCGGACAGGGCCTATAATTCACCCCTCCACTTT
CDR3: CASSFDADRAYNSPLHF
length: 17
D: TRBD1
J: TRBJ1-6
V: TRBV6-5
size: .

DNA: TGCAGTGCTGCCCCCTACAGGGATGCGACTCTCACCGGGGAGCTGTTTTTT
CDR3: CSAAPYRDATLTGELFF
length: 17
D: .
J: TRBJ2-2
V: TRBV20-1
size: .

DNA: TGTGCCAGCTCACTTAGGCTACAGTCAAATTCACCCCTCCACTTT
CDR3: CASSLRLQSNSPLHF
length: 15
D: .
J: TRBJ1-6
V: TRBV18
size: .

DNA: TGCAGTGCTAGAGATGACGGGGAGGGGAAACTGTTTTTT
CDR3: CSARDDGEGKLFF
length: 13
D: .
J: TRBJ1-4
V: TRBV20-1
size: .

DNA: TGCGCCAGCAGTGTCATCGGCAATCAGCCCCAGCATTTT
CDR3: CASSVIGNQPQHF
length: 13
D: .
J: TRBJ1-5
V: TRBV5-1
size: .

DNA: TGTGCCAGCACCCCCCCCGGGTCCGCAGGGCCCCAGCATTTT
CDR3: CASTPPGSAGPQHF
length: 14
D: .
J: TRBJ1-5
V: TRBV6-1
size: .